This T cell receptor (beta chain) comes out of a study of cytomegalovirus exposure and HLA in healthy donors (dated by TCRdb to the late 2010s). About the study as a whole: An earlier analysis of roughly 630 of the donors reported approximately 290 Gb of sequence data and 117 million unique TCR beta sequences from roughly 200 million T cells. An early release that covered several hundred HLA-typed donors contained 250 to 350 gigabases of sequencing data and roughly 84 million unique TCR sequences. Among the approximately 400 genotyped donors, more than 70% belonged to the genetic ancestry cluster associated with self-reported Caucasian donors. The study aimed to test whether signatures of past pathogen exposure could be identified by cataloging public T cell receptors. The T cell repertoires of around 670 subjects were profiled by immunosequencing and related to cytomegalovirus serostatus. A separate validation cohort of over 95 different subjects was used in addition to the approximately 640-subject first cohort. The study combined high-throughput TCR immunosequencing, statistical association of individual TCRs with disease status, and machine learning to predict cytomegalovirus infection status. A later analysis re-analyzed previously published TCR beta repertoires from about 730 donors and added high-resolution HLA genotyping to study TCR occurrence patterns. The later analysis used no new phenotypic data to find candidate immune exposures, relying instead on TCR beta sequences and their occurrence across donors. An earlier analysis of 500 to 750 of the donors applied high-throughput TCR beta sequencing to assess whether each TCR beta V gene segment acted as functional or pseudogenic. Alongside the repertoire data, information on donor age, sex, ethnicity and CMV serostatus was compiled. A later genetic analysis used genome-wide SNP genotypes for about 60% of the 666 donors, treating that subset as a discovery cohort. Every discovery cohort repertoire had been produced on one sequencing platform. Both class I and class II loci were covered by HLA typing, at four-digit resolution. Typing coverage differed by locus: A, B, C, DRB1 and DQB1 were typed in roughly 620-630 donors, DQA1 in about 510, DPA1 in around 600, and DPB1 in 450 to 480. Several DR-DQ haplotypes were handled as single units for association and clustering because linkage in the cohort was strong. Among around 400 genotyped donors of the cohort, an average of roughly 230,000 unique TCR beta nucleotide sequences was sequenced per donor, of which about 18% were non-productive. Results and caveats for the whole study, not just this receptor: A further reported finding was that TCR beta sequences accurately predicted the HLA-A and HLA-B alleles for most subjects in the first cohort. The only immune exposure information available for the cohort was CMV serostatus. Across donors, most TCR sequences were observed very rarely, whereas some public TCRs were present in many individuals. In a later analysis, HLA-associated TCR beta chains were found to be more clonally expanded and to have lower generation probabilities than equally common non-associated chains. A cluster of highly shared sequence variants was judged likely to be a technical artifact of the sequencing pipeline. An earlier analysis of around 600 of the donors showed that most TCR beta V segments appeared in productive rearrangements either about 87% or about 30% of the time, which broadly matched IMGT annotations. Sequencing depth was assumed to be roughly uniform across donors in the presence/absence analyses, though that assumption may not hold. Correlated functional status among segregating V segments might be attributable to linkage disequilibrium, but an unknown experimental factor could not be ruled out. In a later genetic analysis, fewer N-insertions in productive TCRs were reported among donors in an Asian-associated ancestry cluster than the approximately 670-donor mean. According to a later analysis, parvovirus B19, influenza, CMV and Epstein-Barr virus appeared linked to several top co-occurrence clusters. Some IMGT-functional V segments, including TRBV6-2 and TRBV6-3, could not be told apart with the 87-base-pair reads, so those segments were excluded. It was suggested by the authors that the approach could potentially be generalized to other disease states and immunological phenotypes. Cytomegalovirus status was reported to be diagnosed by the classifier with high specificity and sensitivity in both the original and validation cohorts. A later analysis found that TCR association rates varied across HLA loci, with DRB1 alleles showing the most associated TCRs and HLA-C alleles the fewest. Specific HLA alleles were associated with some 15,000 TCR beta sequences at a false discovery rate of 0.05 in a later analysis. An association between a missense DCLRE1C variant and V-gene and J-gene trimming of TCR beta chains was found in a later genetic analysis and replicated in an independent cohort. In vitro tests confirmed that three of the cytomegalovirus-associated TCR beta chains recognize cytomegalovirus antigens. The cohort was sequenced for TCR beta chains only, and without alpha or paired-chain data the features that could be detected were limited. Most CMV-associated TCR beta chains appeared to be HLA-restricted in a later analysis, and the HLA associations seemed to be driven largely by CMV exposure. When HLA alleles, especially DR and DQ, strongly co-occurred, TCR associations were difficult to assign to individual alleles. The study listed approximately 150 TCR beta chains as associated with cytomegalovirus. About 17 rarely observed V segments, including chromosome 9 orphons, were excluded from the earlier analysis of about 610 of the donors because counts were too low. HLA typing was unavailable for some donors at each locus, so association tests used only the typed subset.

In total, fewer than 750 healthy bone marrow donors made up the cohort. At the time of sampling, every cohort member was nominally healthy, though immune exposures that went unrecorded were likely present. The donor was CMV seropositive and was included in the group of 250 to 300 seropositive cohort members. Every donor gave a peripheral blood sample, and the peripheral blood mononuclear cells from that sample were used for TCR beta sequencing. The Qiagen DNeasy Blood Extraction Kit was used to extract genomic DNA from the blood cell samples. About this clone itself: Its antigen remains undetermined. There are no base qualities to consult, and no much larger clone falls within one base.

The library was produced with the immunoSEQ multiplex PCR assay. The multiplex PCR relied on a mix of 60 forward primers for TCR Vbeta segments and 13 reverse primers for TCR Jbeta segments. The CDR3 region of rearranged TCR beta genes was amplified from genomic DNA by a multiplex PCR assay. On the Illumina HiSeq System, the amplified TCR beta libraries were sequenced as 87-base-pair reads. In the paper's pipeline: In a later analysis, tens of millions of unique TCR beta chains were counted across the roughly 700 repertoires, and around 10 million of these chains were shared by at least two donors. Raw reads were error-corrected and collapsed into unique sequences with a nearest-neighbor algorithm that merged closely related sequences to remove PCR and sequencing errors. V, D and J gene segments were assigned by aligning CDR3 sequences to IMGT reference sequences. For a sequence to be retained, at least a six-nucleotide match to both a V gene segment and a J gene segment was required. A rearrangement was called productive if the CDR3 had no stop codons and remained in frame with V and J, and every other rearrangement was called non-productive. CDR3 was defined by IMGT convention, running from the second conserved V-encoded cysteine to the conserved J-encoded phenylalanine. The earlier analysis of some 580 of the donors excluded any sequence lacking an unambiguous match to a single V gene segment. An earlier analysis of fewer than 750 of the donors called V segments functional above 56.7% productive rearrangements and segregating when the between-donor standard deviation exceeded 5%. A statistical classification framework was developed to diagnose cytomegalovirus status using the catalog of TCR beta chain sequences. In a later analysis, TCR nucleotide sequences were compared against IMGT/GENE-DB human TR gene sequences so that V and J genes could be assigned. A later analysis assigned CDR3 sequences and most-parsimonious VDJ recombination scenarios with the TCRdist pipeline. A later analysis defined each TCR beta chain by its CDR3 amino acid sequence plus V-gene family, and excluded reads lacking a unique V-gene family. As a way to deal with suspected cross-contamination and a sequencing artifact, a later analysis dropped under 600 nucleotide sequences that were highly shared and had low generation probability. In a later analysis, a clonal expansion index was calculated for each public chain from normalized within-repertoire ranks of inferred template counts. In a later analysis, generation probabilities were computed using a VDJ recombination model fitted to out-of-frame rearrangements, and the results were checked against IGoR. Hypergeometric tests were used in a later analysis to score TCR-TCR, TCR-HLA and TCR-CMV co-occurrence, with a repertoire-size bias correction applied to the TCR pairs. To estimate false discovery rates, a later analysis permuted the HLA or CMV assignments 20 times. In a later analysis, co-occurring TCRs were grouped using DBSCAN, and TCRdist sequence similarity was added for clustering within HLA-allele-positive subsets. Repertoires with fewer than 30,000 or more than 120,000 public chains were left out of co-occurrence clustering, as were a few repertoires with anomalous nucleotide sharing. This immuneACCESS table, as held by TCRdb, lists in-frame sequences with V and J called but not all clones. Of the missing ones, under half trace to an unresolved V gene in checked studies; the others have no known cause. V and J calls and clone size follow that table, whereas D and trimming were derived from the DNA. The sample table records under 200,000 clones; 65% to 85% of these occur just once. In total, the top ten clones hold over 2.5% of the sample.

From V the trimming removes 5 bases and from J it removes 7 bases, while the gene matches leave 6 bases of the junction unaccounted for. Reading from cysteine to phenylalanine, the CDR3 counts 13 amino acids. The only DNA kept is the CDR3, 39 bases in frame from the first base. CDR1 is given as ENHRY and CDR2 as SYGVKD, both from the germline V gene. The receptor was derived from a middle-aged woman in good health and CMV-seropositive. The sequence links TRBV10-3 to TRBJ1-2, with 8 bases in between that match TRBD1. The sample was PBMCs. The DNA is as follows: TGTGCCATCAGTCCGACAGGGGAGGGTGGCTACACCTTC. It specifies CAISPTGEGGYTF.